This T cell receptor (beta chain) came from a study of blood T cell repertoires in COVID-19. Across the study: Both acute and convalescent COVID-19 samples were obtained from the United States, Italy and Spain. PBMCs, B-cell-depleted T cells, or T cells provided the cDNA or gDNA that made up the material.

With 5 bases removed from V and 6 bases from J, the gap between germline ends came to 11 bases. The CDR3 length is 14 residues. CDR1 is SEHNR and CDR2 is FQNEAQ in the germline V gene (reference sequence). Clones were read by immunoSEQ multiplex PCR, and TCRdb kept only the in-frame ones, dropping some. The table includes 120,000 or so clones, about 70% detected once. This sequence originates from a man in his sixties with acute or convalescent COVID-19. The chain carries TRBV7-9 and TRBJ1-6; maybe TRBD1 (6 bases). The sample taken for sequencing was peripheral blood. The CDR3 sequence is CASSRAGANSPLHF. CDR3 nucleotide sequence: TGTGCCAGCAGCCGGGCAGGGGCTAATTCACCCCTCCACTTT. Using reference TRBV7-9 and TRBJ1-6 for the parts outside the CDR3, the full variable domain is DTGVSQNPRHKITKRGQNVTFRCDPISEHNRLYWYRQTLGQGPEFLTYFQNEAQLEKSRLLSDRFSAERPKGSFSTLEIQRTEQGDSAMYLCASSRAGANSPLHFGNGTRLTVT.